A selection of T cell receptor beta chains follows, all from one sample in a study of T cell responses to AZD1222 COVID-19 vaccine. Sequencing was performed with immunoSEQ multiplex PCR; in TCRdb, only in-frame clones are kept and a portion is missing. This table has some 150,000 clones, 90% to 95% appearing once. Source: peripheral blood, taken on day 0 of AZD1222 vaccination. Receptors originate from an adult in good health. Each CDR3 is given with its conserved first and last residue. Each record gives: D gene, J gene, clone size, V gene, CDR3 protein, CDR3 DNA. A D gene is named only where the DNA matches it firmly. Size values are once, few and many counts, or a class for expanded clones, and some rows have none.

>.|TRBJ2-3|once|TRBV11-3
CASSPRGRGNTDTQYF
TGTGCCAGCAGCCCCCGTGGCAGGGGAAACACAGATACGCAGTATTTT
>TRBD1|TRBJ1-2|.|TRBV6-5
CASSYLGQGSGYTF
TGTGCCAGCAGTTACCTTGGACAGGGCAGTGGCTACACCTTC
>.|TRBJ1-5|.|TRBV2
CATHRDINQPQHF
TGTGCCACCCACAGGGATATCAATCAGCCCCAGCATTTT
>TRBD1|TRBJ1-2|.|TRBV11-1
CASSKHGTEVVGYTF
TGTGCCAGCAGCAAACACGGGACAGAGGTAGTGGGCTACACCTTC
>.|TRBJ1-4|.|TRBV29-1
CSVEGPGLKLFF
TGCAGCGTTGAGGGGCCGGGCCTAAAACTGTTTTTT
>.|TRBJ1-2|.|TRBV29-1
CSVYSPAFYGYTF
TGCAGCGTTTATTCCCCCGCTTTCTATGGCTACACCTTC
>TRBD1|TRBJ1-2|few|TRBV24-1
CATRGQGTSNGYTF
TGTGCCACCAGGGGACAGGGGACGAGCAATGGCTACACCTTC
>.|TRBJ1-6|.|TRBV2
CASRFRANSPLHF
TGTGCCAGCAGATTTCGGGCTAATTCACCCCTCCACTTT
>.|TRBJ1-1|.|TRBV7-9
CASSPEAEVTEAFF
TGTGCCAGCAGCCCCGAGGCGGAGGTCACTGAAGCTTTCTTT
>.|TRBJ1-4|.|TRBV5-1
CASSLDRITNEKLFF
TGCGCCAGCAGCTTGGACCGGATAACTAATGAAAAACTGTTTTTT
>TRBD1|TRBJ2-5|.|TRBV7-2
CASSGGAGTGETQYF
TGTGCCAGCAGCGGAGGGGCGGGGACAGGAGAGACCCAGTACTTC
>.|TRBJ2-7|.|TRBV5-1
CASSPKTGPYEQYF
TGCGCCAGCAGCCCAAAGACTGGACCCTACGAGCAGTACTTC
>.|TRBJ2-1|.|TRBV12-3/TRBV12-4
CASSGYNEQFF
TGTGCCAGCAGTGGCTACAATGAGCAGTTCTTC
>TRBD1|TRBJ1-2|.|TRBV18
CASSPLPRQGSGYTF
TGTGCCAGCTCACCACTCCCCCGACAGGGCAGCGGCTACACCTTC
>TRBD1|TRBJ2-4|few|TRBV2
CASSISGQGKNIQYF
TGTGCCAGCAGTATCTCGGGACAGGGAAAGAACATTCAGTACTTC
>TRBD1|TRBJ1-2|.|TRBV30
CAWSVQGAGGYTF
TGTGCCTGGAGTGTCCAGGGGGCAGGTGGCTACACCTTC
>.|TRBJ1-4|.|TRBV2
CASSGTVRAEKLFF
TGTGCCAGCAGTGGGACAGTTAGGGCTGAAAAACTGTTTTTT
>.|TRBJ2-6|.|TRBV7-3
CASSLTVVTGANVLTF
TGTGCCAGCAGCTTAACGGTCGTAACTGGGGCCAACGTCCTGACTTTC
>.|TRBJ2-7|.|TRBV12-3/TRBV12-4
CASSSGTYYEQYF
TGTGCCAGCAGTTCCGGGACGTACTACGAGCAGTACTTC
>.|TRBJ2-1|once|TRBV10-3
CAISDPGGSYNEQFF
TGTGCCATCAGTGATCCCGGGGGCTCCTACAATGAGCAGTTCTTC
>.|TRBJ1-2|.|TRBV4-1
CASSQDAYGYTF
TGCGCCAGCAGCCAGGACGCGTATGGCTACACCTTC
>TRBD1|TRBJ1-1|.|TRBV6-4
CASSVGTGEAEAFF
TGTGCCAGCAGTGTCGGGACAGGGGAGGCTGAAGCTTTCTTT
>.|TRBJ2-3|.|TRBV28
CASSWGRGTDTQYF
TGTGCCAGCAGTTGGGGACGGGGCACAGATACGCAGTATTTT
>.|TRBJ1-2|.|TRBV3-1/TRBV3-2
CASSQEGGRGYTF
TGTGCCAGCAGCCAAGAGGGGGGTCGTGGCTACACCTTC
>.|TRBJ1-4|.|TRBV13
CASSLEGQGNEKLFF
TGTGCCAGCAGCTTAGAGGGGCAGGGTAATGAAAAACTGTTTTTT
>TRBD1|TRBJ1-4|.|TRBV9
CASSFRTGLNEKLFF
TGTGCCAGCAGTTTTAGGACAGGCCTTAATGAAAAACTGTTTTTT
>.|TRBJ1-6|few|TRBV7-2
CASSLDGPARVVSPLHF
TGTGCCAGCAGCTTAGACGGTCCGGCCAGGGTGGTTTCACCCCTCCACTTT
>.|TRBJ1-1|once|TRBV5-1
CASSRGGLNTEAFF
TGCGCCAGCAGCCGTGGAGGTTTGAACACTGAAGCTTTCTTT
>.|TRBJ2-3|.|TRBV18
CASSPWTETDTQYF
TGTGCCAGCTCACCTTGGACAGAGACAGATACGCAGTATTTT
>TRBD1|TRBJ1-2|.|TRBV2
CASIDRANYGYTF
TGTGCCAGCATCGACAGGGCTAACTATGGCTACACCTTC
>.|TRBJ1-4|.|TRBV11-2
CASSLDNTVNEKLFF
TGTGCCAGCAGCTTAGATAACACAGTTAATGAAAAACTGTTTTTT
>.|TRBJ2-3|.|TRBV18
CASSPGEPRDTQYF
TGTGCCAGCTCACCCGGAGAACCTCGGGATACGCAGTATTTT
>TRBD2|TRBJ2-3|.|TRBV30
CAWTGLWADTQYF
TGTGCCTGGACGGGACTATGGGCAGATACGCAGTATTTT
>.|TRBJ2-2|.|TRBV6-6
CASSIGRVTNTGELFF
TGTGCCAGCAGTATTGGACGGGTGACGAACACCGGGGAGCTGTTTTTT
>.|TRBJ2-3|.|TRBV7-7
CASSLGSRSSTDTQYF
TGTGCTAGCAGCTTAGGCTCCAGATCTAGCACAGATACGCAGTATTTT
>TRBD1|TRBJ1-2|.|TRBV27
CASSPQGQMYGYTF
TGTGCCAGCAGTCCGCAGGGACAGATGTATGGCTACACCTTC
>.|TRBJ2-6|.|TRBV7-2
CASSLGQVPSGANVLTF
TGTGCCAGCAGCTTAGGCCAGGTCCCCTCTGGGGCCAACGTCCTGACTTTC
>.|TRBJ1-6|.|TRBV10-3
CAIRDSDSPLHF
TGTGCCATCAGGGACAGCGATTCACCCCTCCACTTT
>TRBD1|TRBJ1-2|.|TRBV27
CASSPRTGIYYGYTF
TGTGCCAGCAGTCCCAGGACAGGAATATACTATGGCTACACCTTC
>TRBD2|TRBJ2-3|.|TRBV30
CASSRVAGGPDTQYF
TGTGCCTCCTCAAGGGTAGCGGGGGGGCCAGATACGCAGTATTTT
>.|TRBJ1-2|.|TRBV7-9
CASSLLLTDGYTF
TGTGCCAGCAGCCTTCTCCTGACAGATGGCTACACCTTC
>TRBD1|TRBJ2-2|.|TRBV7-6
CASSYPGTGNTGELFF
TGTGCCAGCAGCTACCCCGGGACAGGTAACACCGGGGAGCTGTTTTTT